The 10 T cell receptor beta chains given below trace back to one sample, sequenced in a study of CXCR3-negative and CXCR3-positive naive CD8 T cells. With UMI labels, 5' RACE was used to prepare the TRB cDNA libraries. TCRdb reanalyzed the 5' RACE reads, giving one entry per CDR3 protein sequence and no DNA. The data show approximately 100,000 distinct CDR3 sequences, and the top ten clones hold just over 0.35%. Antigens for these TCRs are unknown. Points from the study as a whole: Greater hydrophobicity was found in TRB CDR3s of CXCR3-positive naive cells than of CXCR3-negative naive cells.

Sequencing was carried out using naive CXCR3+ CD8+ T cells from blood. Subset given: CD45RO-CCR7+CD27+CD95- naive CD8+ T cells expressing CXCR3 (TNR3+). The receptors stem from a human donor in good health. Some clones in this sample may be carry-over from other donors' samples.

The V and J genes are TRBV9 and TRBJ2-7; TCRdb's D gene call, TRBD1, goes unchecked for lack of DNA. The CDR3 is made up of 13 amino acids. From germline, CDR1 is SGDLS and CDR2 YYNGEE. The CDR3 sequence is CASSAGDPYEQYF.

The chain links TRBV19 to TRBJ2-1. Germline assignment: CDR1 LNHDA and CDR2 SQIVND (reference sequence). CDR3 size: 15 residues. The CDR3 region is CASSFGGGPRNEQFF.

The chain carries TRBV15 and TRBJ2-1. CDR1 and CDR2 from the germline V gene are LNHNV and YYDKDF (reference sequence). The CDR3 spans 13 residues. CDR3: CATGSGSYNEQFF.

The chain has TRBV12-3 or TRBV12-4 and TRBJ2-1; TCRdb's D call of TRBD2 is untestable without DNA. The CDR3 totals 17 residues. The CDR3 spells CASVGIAGASSGNEQFF.

This chain uses TRBV4-3 with TRBJ2-1; TCRdb gives TRBD2 as the D gene, but with no DNA this cannot be confirmed. Germline loops: CDR1 LGHNA, CDR2 YSLEER. The CDR3 consists of 17 residues. The CDR3: CASSQLLAGDVLNEQFF.

This chain links TRBV10-3 with TRBJ1-6. The CDR3 is 15 residues long. In germline, CDR1 is ENHRY, CDR2 SYGVKD. The CDR3 loop is CAISERGSYNSPLHF.

The J gene is TRBJ2-3, the V gene TRBV4-2. The CDR3 has 13 amino acids. Germline V gene lookup returns CDR1 LGHNA and CDR2 YNFKEQ. The CDR3 sequence is CASSQVKRDTQYF.

V gene TRBV20-1 combines with J gene TRBJ1-2. CDR1 and CDR2 (germline): DFQATT, SNEGSKA (reference sequence). This CDR3 region has 13 residues. The CDR3 loop is CSARVKVNYGYTF.

The rearrangement uses TRBV28 and TRBJ2-7. Germline CDR1 reads MDHEN; CDR2 reads SYDVKM. This CDR3 region has 15 residues. This CDR3 is CASSFIRELTYEQYF.

This chain connects TRBV29-1 to TRBJ1-2. Germline values: CDR1 SQVTM, CDR2 ANQGSEA. The CDR3 loop spans 11 amino acids. CDR3 loop: CSVEQGLGYTF.